This is a list of T cell receptor beta chains from one sample in a study of T-cell reconstitution after alpha-beta-depleted transplantation in children. Via MiXCR, TCRdb re-called the PCR reads, giving one row per CDR3 protein. Of approximately 80,000 distinct CDR3 sequences in the sample, roughly 14% were seen once. Specimen: PBMCs, mostly from graft donor cells, collected 180 days after TCRalphabeta/CD19-depleted stem cell transplant. Every receptor here comes from a male patient between 2 and 10 years old who had a stem cell transplant for acute lymphoblastic leukemia, so the T cells may come from the graft donor. Each CDR3 is given with its conserved first and last residue. The D gene is left open where the match is weak. Expanded clones get a size class; other rows say once, few or many, or leave the size out.

13	TRBJ2-2	few	NA	TRBV11-2	CASSLGGNGELFF	TGTGCCAGCAGCTTAGGGGGTAACGGGGAGCTGTTTTTT
16	TRBJ2-5	NA	TRBD1	TRBV28	CASSLTQGVRVETQYF	TGTGCCAGCAGTTTAACTCAGGGGGTGAGGGTAGAGACCCAGTACTTC
14	TRBJ1-1	NA	NA	TRBV15	CATSTVGHFTEAFF	TGTGCCACCAGCACAGTTGGACATTTCACTGAAGCTTTCTTT
15	TRBJ1-5	few	NA	TRBV10-3	CAISEGLKGSQPQHF	TGTGCCATCAGTGAGGGGCTCAAGGGCAGTCAGCCCCAGCATTTT
17	TRBJ2-7	NA	TRBD2	TRBV4-3	CASSPSVAGVHSYEQYF	TGCGCCAGCAGCCCCAGTGTAGCGGGGGTGCATTCCTACGAGCAGTACTTC
12	TRBJ1-2	medium-sized	NA	TRBV12-3/TRBV12-4	CASRLGNYGYTF	TGTGCCAGCAGGTTAGGCAACTATGGCTACACCTTC
13	TRBJ1-2	few	NA	TRBV5-6	CASSLKGRTGYTF	TGTGCCAGCAGTCTGAAGGGGCGCACAGGCTACACCTTC
14	TRBJ2-7	NA	NA	TRBV4-3	CASSQDPAGREQYF	TGCGCCAGCAGCCAAGATCCAGCAGGGCGCGAGCAGTACTTC
18	TRBJ1-3	NA	TRBD1	TRBV7-2	CASSLARQGASSGNTIYF	TGTGCCAGCAGCTTAGCCCGACAGGGGGCCAGCTCTGGAAACACCATATATTTT
16	TRBJ2-5	NA	TRBD2	TRBV7-9	CASSYMAGVRQETQYF	TGTGCCAGCAGCTACATGGCGGGAGTAAGGCAAGAGACCCAGTACTTC
12	TRBJ1-2	NA	NA	TRBV29-1	CSVEDGGDGYTF	TGCAGCGTTGAAGATGGAGGGGATGGCTACACCTTC
14	TRBJ2-7	NA	TRBD2	TRBV20-1	CSARGTSGLYEQYF	TGCAGTGCTAGGGGGACTAGCGGTTTATACGAGCAGTACTTC
16	TRBJ2-1	NA	TRBD2	TRBV24-1	CATSDLSLAGGGEQLF	TGTGCCACCAGTGATTTGTCACTAGCGGGAGGAGGGGAGCAGCTCTTC
16	TRBJ2-7	few	TRBD2	TRBV5-1	CASSLGLAGGPHEQYF	TGCGCCAGCAGCCTGGGACTAGCGGGAGGGCCCCACGAGCAGTACTTC
17	TRBJ2-7	NA	TRBD2	TRBV7-9	CASSLSIAGGISYEQYF	TGTGCCAGCAGCTTAAGCATTGCGGGAGGAATCTCCTACGAGCAGTACTTC
16	TRBJ2-4	NA	NA	TRBV27	CASSLGAGEAKNIQYF	TGTGCCAGCAGTTTAGGTGCAGGAGAAGCCAAAAACATTCAGTACTTC
14	TRBJ1-1	once	NA	TRBV5-6	CASSLGPQNTEAFF	TGTGCCAGCAGCTTGGGACCTCAGAACACTGAAGCTTTCTTT
10	TRBJ2-7	few	NA	TRBV20-1	CSAGFYEQYF	TGCAGTGCTGGTTTCTACGAGCAGTACTTC
13	TRBJ2-7	NA	NA	TRBV5-1	CASTLDGGGEQYF	TGCGCCAGCACCCTGGATGGGGGTGGCGAGCAGTACTTC
14	TRBJ2-5	NA	NA	TRBV9	CASSVGGKGETQYF	TGTGCCAGCAGCGTCGGAGGAAAGGGCGAGACCCAGTACTTC
19	TRBJ2-6	few	NA	TRBV11-2	CASSFKRERVPSGANVLTF	TGTGCCAGCAGCTTTAAACGGGAGCGGGTCCCCTCTGGGGCCAACGTCCTGACTTTC
16	TRBJ2-3	NA	NA	TRBV29-1	CSVAGWGSSLSDTQYF	TGCAGCGTTGCGGGGTGGGGTTCTTCGCTTTCAGATACGCAGTATTTT
14	TRBJ2-7	few	NA	TRBV20-1	CSARDTDRSYEQYF	TGCAGTGCTAGAGATACGGACCGCTCCTACGAGCAGTACTTC
14	TRBJ1-3	few	NA	TRBV6-5	CASSFQGPGNTIYF	TGTGCCAGCAGTTTCCAGGGACCTGGAAACACCATATATTTT
14	TRBJ2-7	many	NA	TRBV10-3	CAISELGAKYEQYF	TGTGCCATCAGTGAGTTGGGAGCGAAGTACGAGCAGTACTTC
14	TRBJ2-4	few	NA	TRBV5-5	CASSFGVGKNIQYF	TGTGCCAGCAGCTTTGGGGTGGGCAAAAACATTCAGTACTTC
15	TRBJ2-1	many	TRBD2	TRBV11-2	CASSLDRGGYNEQFF	TGTGCCAGCAGCTTAGATCGGGGGGGGTACAATGAGCAGTTCTTC
11	TRBJ2-7	many	NA	TRBV7-2	CASSLAHEQYF	TGTGCCAGCAGCTTAGCACACGAGCAGTACTTC
14	TRBJ1-6	few	TRBD1	TRBV20-1	CSARGDSYNSPLHF	TGCAGTGCTAGAGGGGACAGTTATAATTCACCCCTCCACTTT
15	TRBJ2-2	NA	NA	TRBV9	CASSVGLPNTGELFF	TGTGCCAGCAGCGTAGGGCTACCGAACACCGGGGAGCTGTTTTTT
14	TRBJ2-5	few	NA	TRBV7-9	CASEARRRQETQYF	TGTGCCAGCGAGGCTCGAAGGAGGCAAGAGACCCAGTACTTC
16	TRBJ2-2	few	NA	TRBV28	CASSFQGGLRGGELFF	TGTGCCAGCAGTTTTCAGGGAGGCTTGAGGGGCGGGGAGCTGTTTTTT
15	TRBJ2-5	NA	NA	TRBV12-3/TRBV12-4	CASSLVGSRQETQYF	TGTGCCAGCAGTTTAGTTGGATCTCGCCAAGAGACCCAGTACTTC
15	TRBJ2-7	NA	NA	TRBV3-1	CASSQEGTHAYEQYF	TGTGCCAGCAGCCAAGAGGGGACCCATGCCTACGAGCAGTACTTC
14	TRBJ2-7	NA	TRBD1	TRBV7-8	CASSPLTGGYEQYF	TGTGCCAGCAGCCCCCTGACAGGGGGCTACGAGCAGTACTTC
12	TRBJ2-1	NA	NA	TRBV7-9	CASSLGGREQFF	TGTGCCAGCAGCTTAGGAGGAAGAGAGCAGTTCTTC
15	TRBJ1-1	NA	NA	TRBV7-9	CASSLRGSWITEAFF	TGTGCCAGCAGCTTAAGGGGTAGTTGGATTACTGAAGCTTTCTTT
13	TRBJ2-1	NA	TRBD2	TRBV28	CASSPGGWYEQFF	TGTGCCAGCAGTCCGGGAGGGTGGTACGAGCAGTTCTTC
14	TRBJ1-3	NA	NA	TRBV15	CATSGRTTGNTIYF	TGTGCCACCAGCGGTCGGACAACTGGAAACACCATATATTTT
16	TRBJ2-1	NA	TRBD2	TRBV9	CASSVARTSVDNEQFF	TGTGCCAGCAGCGTAGCCCGGACTAGCGTCGACAATGAGCAGTTCTTC
14	TRBJ2-7	few	TRBD2	TRBV7-6	CASSLAGEREEQYF	TGTGCCAGCAGCTTAGCAGGGGAGCGGGAGGAGCAGTACTTC
15	TRBJ2-1	few	NA	TRBV12-3/TRBV12-4	CASSLQVGPGNEQFF	TGTGCCAGCAGTTTGCAGGTGGGGCCGGGCAATGAGCAGTTCTTC
13	TRBJ2-2	NA	NA	TRBV29-1	CSVRPQNTGELFF	TGCAGCGTTCGGCCGCAGAACACCGGGGAGCTGTTTTTT
14	TRBJ2-1	many	TRBD2	TRBV24-1	CATSVSGGYNEQFF	TGTGCCACCAGTGTTAGCGGGGGTTACAATGAGCAGTTCTTC
16	TRBJ2-5	few	NA	TRBV4-3	CASSQDVVRNSETQYF	TGCGCCAGCAGCCAAGATGTGGTGAGGAATTCAGAGACCCAGTACTTC
19	TRBJ2-7	few	TRBD2	TRBV5-1	CASSLWAGTLSGGFYEQYF	TGCGCCAGCAGCTTGTGGGCCGGGACCTTATCCGGGGGGTTTTACGAGCAGTACTTC
16	TRBJ2-3	NA	TRBD2	TRBV20-1	CSASLTSGPSTDTQYF	TGCAGTGCTAGTTTAACTAGCGGACCGAGCACAGATACGCAGTATTTT
18	TRBJ1-5	few	TRBD1	TRBV4-2	CASSPRDRGRFGNQPQHF	TGTGCCAGCAGCCCCCGGGACAGGGGGCGATTCGGCAATCAGCCCCAGCATTTT
14	TRBJ2-5	few	TRBD2	TRBV3-1	CASSQSAGLETQYF	TGTGCCAGCAGTCAGTCAGCGGGATTGGAGACCCAGTACTTC
13	TRBJ1-2	NA	NA	TRBV6-1	CASSRVPPYGYTF	TGTGCCAGCAGTCGTGTTCCGCCCTATGGCTACACCTTC
15	TRBJ2-7	few	TRBD2	TRBV2	CASSAGLAGVNEQYF	TGTGCCAGCAGTGCCGGCCTAGCGGGAGTAAACGAGCAGTACTTC
14	TRBJ2-7	many	TRBD1	TRBV6-6	CASSPRDRVYEQYF	TGTGCCAGCAGTCCCCGGGACAGAGTCTACGAGCAGTACTTC
13	TRBJ1-2	few	NA	TRBV20-1	CSASQSGGRGYTF	TGCAGTGCTAGCCAATCGGGGGGCAGGGGCTACACCTTC
16	TRBJ2-5	NA	NA	TRBV2	CASSERGGGFQETQYF	TGTGCCAGCAGTGAGAGGGGCGGGGGCTTCCAAGAGACCCAGTACTTC
13	TRBJ2-5	many	NA	TRBV7-2	CASSPGGRETQYF	TGTGCCAGCAGCCCGGGGGGCCGGGAGACCCAGTACTTC